The TCR beta chain under discussion was sequenced for a study of post-analysis software for immune sequencing data (dated by TCRdb to between 2014 and 2017). Describing the broader study: Recorded disease courses included relapsing-remitting, secondary progressive and progressive-relapsing multiple sclerosis, with some patients lacking subtype annotation. Patient repertoires were compared against 11 to 12 previously published healthy control repertoires from donors aged roughly 6 to 28 years. A subset of samples was prepared in parallel using single-end sample barcoding, then pooled and co-amplified after Illumina adapter ligation.

To demonstrate the VDJtools post-analysis software, TCR beta repertoires were profiled from the peripheral blood of over ten young patients with multiple sclerosis. The multiple sclerosis patients were children and adolescents ranging in age from 6 to 15 years. Library construction relied on PCR. TCRdb records Illumina HiSeq 2500 as the sequencer. To reduce PCR and sequencing biases, unique molecular identifiers were built into the TCR beta cDNA libraries. Every 1 to 10 million input T cells yielded approximately 500,000 cDNA molecules, meaning each molecule approximated one T cell. The patient libraries were prepared and sequenced using the same protocol as the earlier healthy control dataset. Within a given batch, samples were prepared together, multiplexed and sequenced on the same HiSeq lane. The paper's processing steps were these. Raw barcoded reads were processed with MIGEC, and single-read molecular identifier groups were discarded before consensus assembly and CDR3 extraction. Clonotype tables were post-analysed with VDJtools, and diversity was normalized by down-sampling all datasets to the smallest sample size. Repertoire overlap clustering matched CDR3 amino acid but not nucleotide sequences to correct batch-related cross-sample contamination. TCRdb applied fastp at Q25 and MiXCR to the public reads, then kept only in-frame beta chains. Under each unique CDR3 protein, matching rows form one entry showing the most common genes and DNA. The V and J calls shown here were made by TCRdb, not taken from the authors' results. The sample table holds roughly 800,000 distinct CDR3 sequences, of which roughly 50% were seen once. Roughly 4.4% of the sample comes from the top ten.

Trimming removed 0 bases from V and 2 bases from J, leaving 9 bases between the germline ends. The germline V gene supplies CDR1 SGHRS and CDR2 YFSETQ. The CDR3 contains 14 residues, cysteine and phenylalanine counted. Only the CDR3 DNA stays, 42 bases, in frame from base 1. Comments on this clonotype: Its antigen target is currently unknown. The sample holds no much larger clone one base away, and base qualities are not on file.

Overall results and qualifications from the work: Significantly lower normalized Chao1 diversity was found in multiple sclerosis patients than in controls, suggesting substantial peripheral T-cell clonal expansion. Four to six TRBV segments, including TRBV5-6, TRBV5-1 and TRBV20-1, were significantly more frequent in patients than controls. The multiple sclerosis patient group was slightly younger than the control group. Direct clustering with F measure showed strong co-clustering of samples prepared in the same batch, prompting a batch-effect correction.

The specimen sequenced was blood. The TCR comes from a girl aged 5 to 17 with multiple sclerosis. The sequence links TRBV5-1 to TRBJ2-7; TRBD2 is a weak D gene call, 5 bases matching. The CDR3 reads CASSLGGEAYEQYF. The sequenced DNA: TGCGCCAGCAGCTTGGGGGGAGAGGCCTACGAGCAGTACTTC.